The rows below give T cell receptor beta chains drawn from one sample of a study of shared clonotypes between healthy human individuals. Data came from immunoSEQ multiplex PCR; TCRdb stores just in-frame clones and leaves some out. Among millions of clones listed, approximately 90% were seen once. The specimen was naive CD4+ T cells sorted from blood. The receptors here all came from a man aged 18 to 35 in good health. CDR3s include the opening cysteine and the closing phenylalanine or tryptophan. The D gene is left open where the match is weak. Clone size is not always given. Where it is, it says once, few, many or a class for expanded clones.

J gene | clone size | V gene | D gene | CDR3 DNA | CDR3 protein
TRBJ2-5 | NA | TRBV10-3 | TRBD1 | TGTGCCGTCCAGACAGGGACGAGTTGGGAGACCCAGTACTTC | CAVQTGTSWETQYF
TRBJ2-3 | NA | TRBV7-8 | TRBD2 | TGTGCCAGCAGCTTAGCGACTAGCGGGAACACAGATACGCAGTATTTT | CASSLATSGNTDTQYF
TRBJ2-7 | NA | TRBV19 | NA | TGTGCCAGTAGTAGGCAGTCTTCGTGGGAGCAGTACTTC | CASSRQSSWEQYF
TRBJ2-7 | once | TRBV29-1 | NA | TGCAGCGTTGTTTTAGGGTTTTCTCTCGAGCAGTACTTC | CSVVLGFSLEQYF
TRBJ2-7 | once | TRBV6-6 | NA | TGTGCCAGCAGCAAACAGGTCGAGCAGTACTTC | CASSKQVEQYF
TRBJ1-1 | NA | TRBV2 | NA | TGTGCCAGCACCCTCCAGGGACCCACTGAAGCTTTCTTT | CASTLQGPTEAFF
TRBJ1-5 | NA | TRBV5-5 | NA | TGTGCCAGCAGCCTGGACAGCAGCAATCAGCCCCAGCATTTT | CASSLDSSNQPQHF
TRBJ1-6 | NA | TRBV28 | NA | TGTGCCAGCAGCCTCGTGGATAATTCACCCCTCCACTTT | CASSLVDNSPLHF
TRBJ1-1 | NA | TRBV5-1 | NA | TGCGCCAGCAAGTTTGGGAGAGACACTGAAGCTTTCTTT | CASKFGRDTEAFF
TRBJ2-2 | NA | TRBV5-4 | TRBD1 | TGTGCCAGCAGCTCTGGACAGGGGGGAGCCGGGGAGCTGTTTTTT | CASSSGQGGAGELFF
TRBJ2-7 | NA | TRBV4-2 | NA | TGTGCCAGCAGCCAAGATCGTACGCTCTCCTACGAGCAGTACTTC | CASSQDRTLSYEQYF
TRBJ2-3 | NA | TRBV5-6 | NA | TGTGCCAGCAGCCCTGACAGCGGGGATACGCAGTATTTT | CASSPDSGDTQYF
TRBJ2-7 | NA | TRBV6-6 | NA | TGTGCCAGCAGTTACTCTCAGGGGAGGTACGAGCAGTACTTC | CASSYSQGRYEQYF
TRBJ2-2 | NA | TRBV15 | TRBD2 | TGTGCCACCAGCGAGTACACTTGGACTAGCGAGAACACCGGGGAGCTGTTTTTT | CATSEYTWTSENTGELFF
TRBJ1-3 | few | TRBV9 | NA | TGTGCCAGCGTGACTGGAAACACCATATATTTT | CASVTGNTIYF
TRBJ2-7 | NA | TRBV11-2 | NA | TGTGCCAGCAGCTCGCTTAAGGATTCCCCGGGGGAGCAGTACTTC | CASSSLKDSPGEQYF
TRBJ1-3 | NA | TRBV5-5 | NA | TGTGCCAGCAGCTTGGGTAGCTCCTCTGGAAACACCATATATTTT | CASSLGSSSGNTIYF
TRBJ2-3 | NA | TRBV30 | NA | TGTGCCTGGATCCAGGGCGCCCTGGGCACAGATACGCAGTATTTT | CAWIQGALGTDTQYF
TRBJ1-2 | few | TRBV5-1 | TRBD1 | TGCGCCAGCAGCTTGCCGACAGGGGGCGAGGGCTACACCTTC | CASSLPTGGEGYTF
TRBJ2-1 | NA | TRBV7-9 | NA | TGTGCCAGCACACAAGCTTATATGGGTGGGGCCTACAATGAGCAGTTCTTC | CASTQAYMGGAYNEQFF
TRBJ2-1 | NA | TRBV29-1 | NA | TGCAGCGTCAACCCCGGGACCCCGAGCTCCTACAATGAGCAGTTCTTC | CSVNPGTPSSYNEQFF
TRBJ2-3 | NA | TRBV27 | TRBD2 | TGTGCCAGCAGGAGACTAGCGGGGGGGCCAGATACGCAGTATTTT | CASRRLAGGPDTQYF
TRBJ2-1 | NA | TRBV30 | TRBD2 | TGTGCCTGGAGTGTAGCCCGGACTAGCGGGGTTAACAATGAGCAGTTCTTC | CAWSVARTSGVNNEQFF
TRBJ2-7 | NA | TRBV19 | TRBD1 | TGTGCCAGCGCTTCAGACAGGGGCTACGAGCAGTACTTC | CASASDRGYEQYF
TRBJ2-1 | once | TRBV29-1 | NA | TGCAGCGTTGAGGGGTCGACCTACTCCTACAATGAGCAGTTCTTC | CSVEGSTYSYNEQFF
TRBJ2-5 | NA | TRBV19 | NA | TGTGCCAGTAGTTCCCAAGGGGAGACCCAGTACTTC | CASSSQGETQYF
TRBJ2-5 | NA | TRBV5-1 | NA | TGCGCCAGCAGACCGGGACTGGTCCTCCAAGAGACCCAGTACTTC | CASRPGLVLQETQYF
TRBJ1-2 | NA | TRBV5-4 | TRBD1 | TGTGCCAGCAGGGGACAGGGGGCGTTCGTTGGCTATGGCTACACCTTC | CASRGQGAFVGYGYTF
TRBJ2-2 | NA | TRBV6-1 | NA | TGTGCCAGCAGTGAACGAACCGGGGAGCTGTTTTTT | CASSERTGELFF
TRBJ1-5 | NA | TRBV28 | NA | TGTGCCAGCAGTCTCATCCCAGGCAATCAGCCCCAGCATTTT | CASSLIPGNQPQHF
TRBJ1-1 | NA | TRBV10-1 | NA | TGCGCCAGCAGTGAGTCGACTCGATACACTGAAGCTTTCTTT | CASSESTRYTEAFF
TRBJ2-3 | NA | TRBV11-1 | TRBD1 | TGTGCCAGCAGCTTAGAGGGGACAGGGGTCACAGATACGCAGTATTTT | CASSLEGTGVTDTQYF
TRBJ2-3 | NA | TRBV9 | TRBD2 | TGTGCCAGCAGTCCTAGCGGGGGGGCGATAGATACGCAGTATTTT | CASSPSGGAIDTQYF
TRBJ2-3 | NA | TRBV7-2 | TRBD2 | TGTGCCAGCAGCTTAGTCTTAGCGGGAGGGAACACAGATACGCAGTATTTT | CASSLVLAGGNTDTQYF
TRBJ2-4 | NA | TRBV30 | NA | TGTGCCTGGAAATTGTCGGATGCCATTCAGTACTTC | CAWKLSDAIQYF
TRBJ2-2 | NA | TRBV9 | NA | TGTGCCAGCGCCGCGGTTCCGCGCACCGGGGAGCTGTTTTTT | CASAAVPRTGELFF
TRBJ1-2 | NA | TRBV27 | NA | TGTGCCAGCAGAGATGCGACAGGTAACGGCTACACCTTC | CASRDATGNGYTF
TRBJ2-7 | few | TRBV25-1 | NA | TGTGCCAGCACCCGGGGAGCATACGAGCAGTACTTC | CASTRGAYEQYF
TRBJ1-2 | NA | TRBV7-9 | TRBD1 | TGTGCCAGCAGCGACGGGACAGGGGGCGGCTACACCTTC | CASSDGTGGGYTF
TRBJ1-1 | NA | TRBV10-3 | NA | TGTGCCATCAGTGCGTTCCACCTGGGGGACACTGAAGCTTTCTTT | CAISAFHLGDTEAFF
TRBJ1-1 | NA | TRBV7-9 | NA | TGTGCCAGCAGCTTATCTTCAGGCAGGGCGAACACTGAAGCTTTCTTT | CASSLSSGRANTEAFF
TRBJ2-3 | NA | TRBV7-6 | NA | TGTGCCAGCAGCTATACCGACTCAGATACGCAGTATTTT | CASSYTDSDTQYF
TRBJ1-5 | NA | TRBV7-8 | NA | TGTGCCAGCAGCGCACTGGAGTCCACGTCTCAGCCCCAGCATTTT | CASSALESTSQPQHF
TRBJ1-6 | once | TRBV7-6 | NA | TGTGCCAGCAGCTTATCGGGTCACGAAAGCTCCTATAATTCACCCCTCCACTTT | CASSLSGHESSYNSPLHF
TRBJ2-7 | once | TRBV6-1 | TRBD2 | TGTGCCAGCAGTGAGGCCCTGGGACTAGCGGGGTCCTACGAGCAGTACTTC | CASSEALGLAGSYEQYF
TRBJ2-3 | NA | TRBV9 | NA | TGTGCCAGCAGCGTAGTGGTGGGGGACCTGGATACGCAGTATTTT | CASSVVVGDLDTQYF
TRBJ2-5 | NA | TRBV9 | NA | TGTGCCAGCAGCGTCACAGAATGGGGAGAGACCCAGTACTTC | CASSVTEWGETQYF
TRBJ2-5 | NA | TRBV7-9 | TRBD2 | TGTGCCAGCAGCTTATCGGGGGGGGCCGGGACCCAGTACTTC | CASSLSGGAGTQYF
TRBJ1-1 | once | TRBV11-2 | TRBD1 | TGTGCCAGCAGCTTAGGGGACAGGGTCAGCTTCACTGAAGCTTTCTTT | CASSLGDRVSFTEAFF
TRBJ1-2 | NA | TRBV10-3 | NA | TGTGCCATCAGGGGGGGCCTTACTAACCCCGGCTACACCTTC | CAIRGGLTNPGYTF
TRBJ1-6 | NA | TRBV5-1 | TRBD1 | TGCGCCAGCAGCTTGGCCGGGACAGGGGTCAATTCACCCCTCCACTTT | CASSLAGTGVNSPLHF
TRBJ2-7 | NA | TRBV7-3 | TRBD2 | TGTGCCAGCAGCTCCGGACTAGCGGAAGGCGAGCAGTACTTC | CASSSGLAEGEQYF